The sample holds a few counts of the clone carrying this T cell receptor (beta chain). Antigen: not known. Gene labels here are mouse ones. The read gets to within 4 residues of the CDR3 end, and the germline J gene fills in the rest. Sequencing templates came from extracted RNA that was reverse transcribed into cDNA. The repertoire was sequenced with immunoSEQ multiplex PCR; TCRdb's copy has only in-frame clones and lacks some. The profile covers 200,000 to 300,000 clones, none occurring a single time. The source of the sample is a study of CD8+ T cells in alopecia areata. As for the study in general: Skin grafts from approximately 6-13-month-old C3H/HeJ donors with spontaneous alopecia were placed on approximately 7-10-week-old female C3H/HeJ mice. Points from the study as a whole: Elevated clonality characterized lesional scalp relative to normal scalp, particularly in alopecia totalis/universalis.

CDR3 length: 14 amino acids. Germline V gives CDR1 LGHNA, CDR2 YNLKQL (reference sequence). Markers including CD4, CD8alpha, NKG2D and NKG2ACE guided sorting of pooled cutaneous lymph node cells. The chain combines TRBV5 with TRBJ1-1; possible D gene TRBD1, 5 bases. This receptor was taken from a C3H/HeJ mouse with alopecia areata. Strain haplotype (MHC): H2-k. The specimen was CD4+ T cells sorted from a lymph node. Incomplete CDR3 DNA: TGTGCCAGCAGCCAAGGACTGGGGGGAGAA. As protein: CASSQGLGGE. The entire CDR3 is CASSQGLGGEEVFF.